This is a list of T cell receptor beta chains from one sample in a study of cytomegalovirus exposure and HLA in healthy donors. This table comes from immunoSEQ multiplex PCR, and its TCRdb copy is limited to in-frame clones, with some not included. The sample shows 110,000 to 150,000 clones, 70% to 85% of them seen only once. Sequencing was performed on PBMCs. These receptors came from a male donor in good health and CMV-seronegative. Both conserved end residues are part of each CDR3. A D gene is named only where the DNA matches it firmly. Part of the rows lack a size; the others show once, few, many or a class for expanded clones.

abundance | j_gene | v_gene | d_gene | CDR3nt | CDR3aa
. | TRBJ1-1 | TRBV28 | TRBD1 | TGTGCCAGCAGTTCACGGACAGGGCGGTACACTGAAGCTTTCTTT | CASSSRTGRYTEAFF
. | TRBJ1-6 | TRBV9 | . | TGTGCCAGCAGCGCTGACCCCAGGGGAACCCACAAATCACCCCTCCACTTT | CASSADPRGTHKSPLHF
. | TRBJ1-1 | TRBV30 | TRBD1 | TGTGCCCGAGGGGGCCCGAACACTGAAGCTTTCTTT | CARGGPNTEAFF
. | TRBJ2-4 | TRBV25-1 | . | TGTGCCAGCAGTGAAGATGGAGGGGAAGGGAAGGCTAACATTCAGTACTTC | CASSEDGGEGKANIQYF
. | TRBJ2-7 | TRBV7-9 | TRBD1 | TGTTCCAGCAGCTCAACGACAGGGGGGCCCCCCTACGAGCAGTACTTC | CSSSSTTGGPPYEQYF
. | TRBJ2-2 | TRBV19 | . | TGTGCCAGTAGTACCGGTGGGGAGCTGTTTTTT | CASSTGGELFF
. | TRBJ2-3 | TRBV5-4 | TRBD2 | TGTGCCAGCAGCCAACGACTAGCGGGGGGTCCCACAGATACGCAGTATTTT | CASSQRLAGGPTDTQYF
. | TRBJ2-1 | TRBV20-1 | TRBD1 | TGCAGTGCACGGGACAGGGAGGTTCGGTTCTTC | CSARDREVRFF
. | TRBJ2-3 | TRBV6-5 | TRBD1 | TGTGCCAGCAGTTATTGGACAGGGGACACAGATACGCAGTATTTT | CASSYWTGDTDTQYF
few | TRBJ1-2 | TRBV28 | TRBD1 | TGTGCCAGCAGTTTAATCGGACAGGAGGTGTTTGGCTACACCTTC | CASSLIGQEVFGYTF
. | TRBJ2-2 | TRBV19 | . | TGTGCCAGTCGTAACACCGGGGAGCTGTTTTTT | CASRNTGELFF
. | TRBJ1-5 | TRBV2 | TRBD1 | TGTGCCAGCAGCACGGACAGGGTAGATCAGCCCCAGCATTTT | CASSTDRVDQPQHF
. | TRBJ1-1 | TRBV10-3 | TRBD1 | TGTGCCATCACCGAGGACAGGGGGAGCACTGAAGCTTTCTTT | CAITEDRGSTEAFF
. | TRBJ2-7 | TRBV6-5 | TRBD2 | TGTGCCAGCAGTCCCGGGGGGGTAAAGCAGTACTTC | CASSPGGVKQYF
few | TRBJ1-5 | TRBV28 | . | TGTGCCAGCAGTTTCGCAGGGGTGGAGAATAATCAGCCCCAGCATTTT | CASSFAGVENNQPQHF
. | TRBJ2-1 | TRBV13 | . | TGTGCCAGCAGCTTAGGCACCTATCTTAACAGGGTTGGGAATGAGCAGTTCTTC | CASSLGTYLNRVGNEQFF
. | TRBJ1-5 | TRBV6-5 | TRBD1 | TGTGCCAGCAGCAGACAGGGCTATAGCAATCAGCCCCAGCATTTT | CASSRQGYSNQPQHF
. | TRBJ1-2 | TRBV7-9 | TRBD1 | TGTGCCAGCAGCCCGGGACAGCTCAACTATGGCTACACCTTC | CASSPGQLNYGYTF
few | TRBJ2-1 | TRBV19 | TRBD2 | TGTGCCAGTAGTATAGATTCTAGCGGGTATCTCAATGAGCAGTTCTTC | CASSIDSSGYLNEQFF
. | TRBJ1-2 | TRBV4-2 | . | TGTGCCAGCAGCCAAGACCTCTACAGTGAAACTAACTATGGCTACACCTTC | CASSQDLYSETNYGYTF
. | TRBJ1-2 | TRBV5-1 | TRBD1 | TGCGCCAGCAGCTTACCCGACAGGGATTATGGCTACACCTTC | CASSLPDRDYGYTF
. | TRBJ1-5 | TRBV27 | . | TGTGCCAGCAGTTTATTGGGGGGGCTTGGCTGGCAGCCCCAGCATTTT | CASSLLGGLGWQPQHF
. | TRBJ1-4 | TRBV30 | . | TGTGCCTGGGCAGCAACTAATGAAAAACTGTTTTTT | CAWAATNEKLFF
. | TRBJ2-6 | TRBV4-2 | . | TGTGCCAGCAGCCAAGAAGGGGAAGTTGCTGGGGCCAACGTCCTGACTTTC | CASSQEGEVAGANVLTF
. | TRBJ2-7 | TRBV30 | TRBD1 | TGTGCCTGGAGTGAACAGGGGTTATTGTCCTACGAGCAGTACTTC | CAWSEQGLLSYEQYF
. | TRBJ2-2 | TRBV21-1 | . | TGTGCCAGCAGCAAATTTTGGCTGGCGGGAGGCGACGGGGAGCTGTTTTTT | CASSKFWLAGGDGELFF
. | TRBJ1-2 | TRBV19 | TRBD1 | TGTGCCAGTAGTATAGGACAGGGAGTAAGTCGGCGGGGCTACACCTTC | CASSIGQGVSRRGYTF
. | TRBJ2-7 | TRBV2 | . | TGTGCCAGCAGTGGTCAGGGAGGCAGCTACGAGCAGTACTTC | CASSGQGGSYEQYF
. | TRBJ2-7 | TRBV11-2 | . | TGTGCCAGCAGCTTAACGGGAGAGTACTACGAGCAGTACTTC | CASSLTGEYYEQYF
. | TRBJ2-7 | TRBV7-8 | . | TGTGCCAGCCGTAATGGGAGCTCCTACGAGCAGTACTTC | CASRNGSSYEQYF
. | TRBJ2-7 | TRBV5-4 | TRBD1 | TGTGCCAGCAGCTCCGGACAGGGAACGGGCGAGCAGTACTTC | CASSSGQGTGEQYF
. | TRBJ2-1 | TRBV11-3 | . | TGTGCCAGCAGCTCATTACACGCCGGGGGGCCTAGAACCTACAATGAGCAGTTCTTC | CASSSLHAGGPRTYNEQFF
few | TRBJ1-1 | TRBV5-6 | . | TGTGCCAGCAGCTTCGACTCGGGGGGAGCTTTCTTT | CASSFDSGGAFF
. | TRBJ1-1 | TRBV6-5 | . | TGTGCCAGCAGTCTGGCCGGGACACTCGGCACTGAAGCTTTCTTT | CASSLAGTLGTEAFF
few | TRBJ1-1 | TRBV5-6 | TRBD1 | TGTGCCAGCAGCCTCAGACAGGGTAGGATCGGGGCTGAAGCTTTCTTT | CASSLRQGRIGAEAFF
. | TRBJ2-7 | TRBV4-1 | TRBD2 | TGCGCCAGCAGCCAAGATAACGGGGGGACCTACGAGCAGTACTTC | CASSQDNGGTYEQYF
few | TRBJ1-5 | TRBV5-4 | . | TGTGCCAGCAGCTTCGGGGGGAGGGGAGATCAGCCCCAGCATTTT | CASSFGGRGDQPQHF
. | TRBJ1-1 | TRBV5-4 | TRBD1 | TGTGCCAGCAGCTTGGCCCCAGGGGGTTATAACACTGAAGCTTTCTTT | CASSLAPGGYNTEAFF
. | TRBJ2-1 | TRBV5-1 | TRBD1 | TGCGCCAGCAGCCAAAACTACGGGACAGGGAATGAGCAGTTCTTC | CASSQNYGTGNEQFF
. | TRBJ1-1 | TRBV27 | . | TGTGCCAGCAGTTTTGCAGGGGTGAACACTGAAGCTTTCTTT | CASSFAGVNTEAFF
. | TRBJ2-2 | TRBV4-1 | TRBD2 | TGCGCCAGCAGCCTTGAAGGTTATGGGGGAGGGCCCACCGGGGAGCTGTTTTTT | CASSLEGYGGGPTGELFF
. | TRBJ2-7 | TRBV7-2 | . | TGTGCCAGCAGCTTAGTTGGGACTCAGTCACACGAGCAGTACTTC | CASSLVGTQSHEQYF
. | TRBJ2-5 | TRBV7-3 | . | TGTGCCAGCAGCTTGACTGGGGCGCAGACCCAGTACTTC | CASSLTGAQTQYF
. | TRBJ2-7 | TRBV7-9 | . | TGTGCCAGCAGCTTGGAGTTAGGCAAGCCCTACGAGCAGTACTTC | CASSLELGKPYEQYF
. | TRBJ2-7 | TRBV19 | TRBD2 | TGTGCCAGTACCACGACTAGCGGGAAATCTTACGAGCAGTACTTC | CASTTTSGKSYEQYF
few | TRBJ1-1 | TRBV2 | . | TGTGCCAGCAGTGGTGGAGGGAACACTGAAGCTTTCTTT | CASSGGGNTEAFF
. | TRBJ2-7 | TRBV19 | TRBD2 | TGTGCCAGTAGTGATCAACTAGCGGTTCCCTCCTACGAGCAGTACTTC | CASSDQLAVPSYEQYF
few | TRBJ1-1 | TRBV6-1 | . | TGTGCCAGCAGTCACACACAGGGCGCTGAAGCTTTCTTT | CASSHTQGAEAFF
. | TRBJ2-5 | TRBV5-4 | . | TGTGCCAGCAGCGGCCCGGACTATCAAGAGACCCAGTACTTC | CASSGPDYQETQYF
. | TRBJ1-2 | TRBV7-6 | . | TGTGCCAGCAGCCTCGGGTTATCTGGTAGCTACACCTTC | CASSLGLSGSYTF
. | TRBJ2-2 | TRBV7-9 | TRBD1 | TGTGCCAGCAGCTCCTGGACAGGGCCCACCGGGGAGCTGTTTTTT | CASSSWTGPTGELFF
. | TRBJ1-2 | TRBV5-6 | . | TGTGCCAGCAGCTGGGCGGACACTTTTAACTATGGCTACACCTTC | CASSWADTFNYGYTF
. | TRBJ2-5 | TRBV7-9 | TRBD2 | TGTGCCAGCAGCCCTAGCGGGAGAGGAGAGACCCAGTACTTC | CASSPSGRGETQYF
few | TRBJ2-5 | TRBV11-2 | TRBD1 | TGTGCCAGCAGCCCGGACAGGGGAGAGACCCAGTACTTC | CASSPDRGETQYF
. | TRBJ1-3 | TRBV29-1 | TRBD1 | TGCAGCGCACACAGGGGAGAAGGGGCTGGAAACACCATATATTTT | CSAHRGEGAGNTIYF
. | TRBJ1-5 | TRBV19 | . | TGTGCCAGTAGTATGATCCAGGGTCACCAGCCCCAGCATTTT | CASSMIQGHQPQHF
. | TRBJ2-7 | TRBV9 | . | TGTGCCAGCAGCGTAGCTGCAACGGGGATTCTCTACGAGCAGTACTTC | CASSVAATGILYEQYF
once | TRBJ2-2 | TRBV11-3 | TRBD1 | TGTGCCAGCAGCTTAGAACAGGGGGCGAACACCGGGGAGCTGTTTTTT | CASSLEQGANTGELFF
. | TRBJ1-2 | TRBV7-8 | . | TGTGCCAGCAGTCCCCCCGACAGACCCTACTATGGCTACACCTTC | CASSPPDRPYYGYTF
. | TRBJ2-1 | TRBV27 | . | TGTGCCAGCACCACCACAGACGGGAACAATGAGCAGTTCTTC | CASTTTDGNNEQFF